This T cell receptor (beta chain) appears in the sequencing data of a study of CD8 T cells in ankylosing spondylitis. Trimming cost V 7 bases and J 0 bases, with 13 bases left between them. The CDR3 runs 15 residues. Germline assignment: CDR1 ENHRY and CDR2 SYGVKD. Findings and limits, study-wide: Made up of eight or nine highly homologous variants, a TCR beta motif appeared characteristic of ankylosing spondylitis blood. Reportedly, disease-linked clones are significantly enriched in ankylosing spondylitis patients' matched synovial fluid. Earlier literature documents some of the motif variants in reactive arthritis synovial fluid and blood.

A single record per CDR3 protein comes from TCRdb applying MiXCR to the 5' RACE reads. The sample lists some 70,000 distinct CDR3 sequences, roughly 5.3% occurring once. This clonotype has at least ten counts. Its antigen is still unknown. V is TRBV10-3 and J is TRBJ2-1; D remains unclear. The receptor was isolated from a male donor with ankylosing spondylitis or in good health (not recorded which). Sequencing used blood, either unsorted or a sorted T cell fraction (not recorded which). Here the CDR3 reads CAITSEQFSYNEQFF. CDR3 DNA: TGTGCCATCACTTCCGAACAGTTCTCCTACAATGAGCAGTTCTTC.